These 15 T cell receptor beta chains share one sample of origin, sequenced in a study of shared clonotypes between healthy human individuals. Clones were read by immunoSEQ multiplex PCR, and TCRdb kept only the in-frame ones, dropping some. The sample carries 190,000 or so clones, 66% recorded once. What was sequenced was memory CD4+ T cells sorted from blood. The subset: CD45RA-negative fraction. Receptors were obtained from a man aged 30 to 39 in good health.

This clone was recorded a few times. V is TRBV25-1 and J is TRBJ2-7; D unresolved. CDR3 length equals 12 residues. Trimming took 4 bases from V and 0 from J, leaving 4 bases between them. Germline V CDR1 and CDR2: MGHDK, SYGVNS. The CDR3 protein is CASSGPSYEQYF. The CDR3 nucleotides read TGTGCCAGCAGTGGGCCCTCCTACGAGCAGTACTTC.

V gene TRBV7-2 combines with J gene TRBJ2-5; the D gene is possibly TRBD2 (6 bases). The V end lost 2 bases, the J end lost 4 bases, and 20 bases lay between the germline ends. The germline V gene has CDR1 SGHTA and CDR2 FQGNSA. The CDR3 contains 17 residues. The CDR3 is CASSLPVIRPAGETQYF. CDR3 coding DNA: TGTGCCAGCAGCTTACCCGTGATCCGCCCAGCGGGAGAGACCCAGTACTTC.

Only one count was recorded for this clone. The chain recombines TRBV7-9 with TRBJ2-2; 14 bases line up with TRBD2. The CDR3 extends over 17 amino acids. The V gene end was trimmed by 5 bases and the J gene end by 4 bases; junction bases not matched to a gene: 6. Germline CDR1 and CDR2: SEHNR and FQNEAQ (reference sequence). This chain's CDR3 is CASSPGGLAGVTGELFF. The CDR3 coding sequence is TGTGCCAGCAGCCCGGGGGGACTAGCGGGAGTCACCGGGGAGCTGTTTTTT.

J is TRBJ1-1 and V is TRBV5-1, with 10 nucleotides matching TRBD1. V shed 4 bases and J 5 bases; nucleotides not matched to a gene: 5. Germline V gene sequence: CDR1 SGHRS, CDR2 YFSETQ. The CDR3 is made up of 14 amino acids. The CDR3 protein is CASSGQGGLTEAFF. CDR3 sequence (DNA): TGCGCCAGCAGCGGACAGGGGGGGTTGACTGAAGCTTTCTTT.

The genes are TRBV4-1 and TRBJ1-1; a weak D match, TRBD1 (6 bases). Germline V lookup: CDR1 MGHRA, CDR2 YSYEKL. The CDR3 is 17 amino acids. V gave up 1 base and J gave up 2 bases, with 17 bases separating them. The CDR3 region has the DNA TGCGCCAGCAGCCAAGGAGGATTACAGGGACCTAACACTGAAGCTTTCTTT. Translated, it gives CASSQGGLQGPNTEAFF.

The chain uses TRBV5-1 and TRBJ1-3; D is undetermined. Germline V gene data show CDR1 as SGHRS and CDR2 as YFSETQ. The CDR3 spans 15 residues. The ends were cut back, 6 bases at V and 0 bases at J, with 13 bases in the middle. In DNA, the CDR3 is TGCGCCAGCAATGGCGACGGACCCTCTGGAAACACCATATATTTT. This sequence encodes CASNGDGPSGNTIYF.

The chain has TRBV6-1 and TRBJ2-1, with 9 bases that match TRBD1. The CDR3 consists of 15 residues. Losses at the gene ends were 5 bases for V and 1 base for J; bases not matched to a gene: 3. Germline loops: CDR1 MNHNS, CDR2 SASEGT. In nucleotides, the CDR3 is TGTGCCAGCAGTTTGACAGGGGGTTCCTACAATGAGCAGTTCTTC. This encodes CASSLTGGSYNEQFF.

There are a few counts of this clone. The CDR3 is CASSGGSGSIENIQYF. The CDR3 nucleotides read TGTGCCAGCAGCGGGGGTAGCGGGAGCATTGAAAACATTCAGTACTTC. V usage is TRBV5-4 and J usage is TRBJ2-4, with 9 positions matching TRBD2. The CDR3 spans 16 residues. Losses at the gene ends were 4 bases for V and 5 bases for J; bases not matched to a gene: 10. The germline gives CDR1 SGHNT, CDR2 YYREEE (reference sequence).

This rearrangement joins TRBV2 to TRBJ2-3, with 9 bases matching TRBD2. The junction had 5 bases not matched to a gene; V was cut back by 4 bases and J by 3 bases. Germline lookup yields CDR1 SNHLY and CDR2 FYNNEI. CDR3 size: 15 residues. CDR3 sequence: CASSVDAGGTDTQYF. The DNA for the CDR3 is TGTGCCAGCAGTGTGGACGCGGGAGGGACAGATACGCAGTATTTT.

This rearrangement joins TRBV9 to TRBJ2-5, with 7 bases aligning to TRBD2. The CDR3 runs 16 residues. Unmatched junction bases numbered 14, after V lost 4 bases and J lost 5 bases. In germline, CDR1 is SGDLS, CDR2 YYNGEE. CDR3 region: CASSPHSREQRETQYF. Written as DNA, the CDR3 is TGTGCCAGCAGCCCCCACTCGCGGGAGCAGCGGGAGACCCAGTACTTC.

The CDR3 DNA reads as TGTGCCAGCAGCGTTACCCAGGGGAGCGAGCAGTACTTC. Translated, it gives CASSVTQGSEQYF. This chain links TRBV7-3 with TRBJ2-7; possibly TRBD1 for D (6 bases). The CDR3 has 13 residues. Trimming cost V 5 bases and J 6 bases, with 14 bases left between them. Per the germline V gene, CDR1 is SGHTA and CDR2 is FQGTGA.

CDR3 nucleotide sequence: TGTGCCAGCTCACCACTAGCGGGATCCCACGAGCAGTACTTC. This translates into CASSPLAGSHEQYF. V is TRBV18 and J is TRBJ2-7; 8 bases match TRBD2. The CDR3 is 14 amino acids. The V and J ends lost 1 base and 5 bases, in that order; junction bases with no gene match: 4. Germline values: CDR1 KGHSH, CDR2 LQKENI.

This clone was detected a few times. The genes are TRBV4-1 and TRBJ1-1, with D possibly TRBD1 on 5 matching bases. This CDR3 comprises 14 residues. Per germline, CDR1 MGHRA and CDR2 YSYEKL. V lost 0 bases and J lost 8, with 13 bases in between. In DNA, the CDR3 is TGCGCCAGCAGCCAAGATCAGTCCCGACAGGAAGCTTTCTTT. The encoded protein is CASSQDQSRQEAFF.

The chain employs TRBV5-4 and TRBJ2-1; 7 nucleotides match TRBD1. This CDR3 is built from 16 residues. CDR1 is SGHNT, CDR2 YYREEE, per germline (reference sequence). With 1 base clipped from V and 0 bases from J, the junction kept 4 bases outside the gene matches. The CDR3 reads CASSLSSGGSYNEQFF. As DNA, the CDR3 is TGTGCCAGCAGCTTGTCTTCAGGGGGCTCCTACAATGAGCAGTTCTTC.

This chain uses TRBV6-5 with TRBJ2-1; D is undetermined. Trimming took 1 base from V and 8 from J, leaving 3 bases between them. The germline CDR1 and CDR2 sequences are MNHEY and SVGAGI. This CDR3 has 11 amino acids. This CDR3 is CASSYFHEQFF. The CDR3 nucleotides are TGTGCCAGCAGTTACTTCCATGAGCAGTTCTTC.